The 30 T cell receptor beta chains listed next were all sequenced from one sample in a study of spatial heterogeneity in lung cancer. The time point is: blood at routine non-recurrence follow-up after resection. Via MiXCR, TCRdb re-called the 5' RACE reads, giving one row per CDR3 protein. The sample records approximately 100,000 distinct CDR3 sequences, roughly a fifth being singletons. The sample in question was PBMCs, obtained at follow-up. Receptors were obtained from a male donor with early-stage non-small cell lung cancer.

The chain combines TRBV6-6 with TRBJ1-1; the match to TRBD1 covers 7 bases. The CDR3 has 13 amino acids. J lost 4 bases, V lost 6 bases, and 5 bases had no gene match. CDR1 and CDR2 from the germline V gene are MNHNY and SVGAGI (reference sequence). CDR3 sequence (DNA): TGTGCCAGCAGCTACCAGGGGGGCACTGAAGCTTTCTTT. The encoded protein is CASSYQGGTEAFF.

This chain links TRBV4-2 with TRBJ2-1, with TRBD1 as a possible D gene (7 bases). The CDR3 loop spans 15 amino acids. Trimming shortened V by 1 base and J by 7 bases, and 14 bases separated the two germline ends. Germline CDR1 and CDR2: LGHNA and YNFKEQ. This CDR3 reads CASSQAEQGGNEQFF. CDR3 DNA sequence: TGTGCCAGCAGCCAAGCAGAGCAGGGGGGTAATGAGCAGTTCTTC.

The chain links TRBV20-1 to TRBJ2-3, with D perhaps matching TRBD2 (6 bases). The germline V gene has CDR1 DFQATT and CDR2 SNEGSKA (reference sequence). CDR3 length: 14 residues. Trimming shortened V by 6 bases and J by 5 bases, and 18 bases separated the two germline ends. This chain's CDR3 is CSASKSGAGDTQYF. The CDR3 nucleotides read TGCAGTGCCAGCAAAAGCGGAGCGGGAGATACGCAGTATTTT.

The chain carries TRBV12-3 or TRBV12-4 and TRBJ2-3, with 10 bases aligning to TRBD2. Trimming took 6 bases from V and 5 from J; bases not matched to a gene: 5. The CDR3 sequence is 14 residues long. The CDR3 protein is CASSSSGRGDTQYF. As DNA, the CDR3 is TGTGCCAGCAGCTCTAGCGGGAGAGGAGATACGCAGTATTTT.

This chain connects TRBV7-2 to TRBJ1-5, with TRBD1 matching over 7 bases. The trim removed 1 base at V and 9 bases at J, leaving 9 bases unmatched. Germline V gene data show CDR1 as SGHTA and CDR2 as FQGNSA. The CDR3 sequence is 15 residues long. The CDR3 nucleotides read TGTGCCAGCAGCTTAGAGAGGGGGCGGAGTGGGCCCCAGCATTTT. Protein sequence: CASSLERGRSGPQHF.

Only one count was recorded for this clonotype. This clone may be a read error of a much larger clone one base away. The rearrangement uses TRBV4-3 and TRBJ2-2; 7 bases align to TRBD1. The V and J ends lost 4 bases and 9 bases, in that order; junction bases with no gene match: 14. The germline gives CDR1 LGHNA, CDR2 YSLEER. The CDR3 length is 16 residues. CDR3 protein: CASSLNRGHSSRELFF. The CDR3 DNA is TGCGCCAGCAGCCTTAACAGGGGCCACTCCTCCAGGGAGCTGTTTTTT.

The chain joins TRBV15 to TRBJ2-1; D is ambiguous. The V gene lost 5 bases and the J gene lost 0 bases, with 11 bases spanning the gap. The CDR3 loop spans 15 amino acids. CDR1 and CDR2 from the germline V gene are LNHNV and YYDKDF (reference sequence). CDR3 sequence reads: CATSADVSSYNEQFF. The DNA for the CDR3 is TGTGCCACCAGCGCCGACGTAAGCTCCTACAATGAGCAGTTCTTC.

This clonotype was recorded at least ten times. CDR3 DNA sequence: TGTGCCAGCAGGATCCGGACAGGGGGTTACGAGCAGTACTTC. It codes for CASRIRTGGYEQYF. V gene TRBV27 combines with J gene TRBJ2-7; 10 bases match TRBD1. V trimming: 6 bases; J trimming: 4 bases; junction bases outside the gene matches: 6. Germline-derived CDR1 and CDR2 are MNHEY and SMNVEV (reference sequence). This CDR3 has 14 residues.

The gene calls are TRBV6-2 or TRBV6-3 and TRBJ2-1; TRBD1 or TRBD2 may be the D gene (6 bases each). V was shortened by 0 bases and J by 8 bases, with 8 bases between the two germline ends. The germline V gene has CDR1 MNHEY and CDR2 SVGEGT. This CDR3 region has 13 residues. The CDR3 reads CASSYSGGYEQFF. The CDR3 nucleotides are TGTGCCAGCAGTTACTCAGGGGGGTATGAGCAGTTCTTC.

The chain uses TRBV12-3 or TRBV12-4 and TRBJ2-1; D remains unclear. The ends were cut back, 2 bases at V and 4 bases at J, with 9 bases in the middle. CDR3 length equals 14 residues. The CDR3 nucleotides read TGTGCCAGCAGTTTAAGGGCAGAATACAATGAGCAGTTCTTC. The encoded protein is CASSLRAEYNEQFF.

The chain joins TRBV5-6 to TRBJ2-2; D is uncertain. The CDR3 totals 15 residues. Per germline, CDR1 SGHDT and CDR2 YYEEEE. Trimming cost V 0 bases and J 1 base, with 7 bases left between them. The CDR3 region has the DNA TGTGCCAGCAGCTTGGTGCTGGGGAACACCGGGGAGCTGTTTTTT. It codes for CASSLVLGNTGELFF.

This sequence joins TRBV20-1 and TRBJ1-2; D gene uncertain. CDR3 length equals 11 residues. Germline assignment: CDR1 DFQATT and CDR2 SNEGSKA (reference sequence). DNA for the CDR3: TGCAGGGTCAGCGGCAGCTATGGCTACACCTTC. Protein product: CRVSGSYGYTF.

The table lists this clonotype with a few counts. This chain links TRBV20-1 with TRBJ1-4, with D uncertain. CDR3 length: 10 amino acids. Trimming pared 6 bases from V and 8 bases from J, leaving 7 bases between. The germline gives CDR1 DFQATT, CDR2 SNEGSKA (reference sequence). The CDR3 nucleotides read TGCAGTGCCGGATCCGAAAAACTGTTTTTT. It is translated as CSAGSEKLFF.

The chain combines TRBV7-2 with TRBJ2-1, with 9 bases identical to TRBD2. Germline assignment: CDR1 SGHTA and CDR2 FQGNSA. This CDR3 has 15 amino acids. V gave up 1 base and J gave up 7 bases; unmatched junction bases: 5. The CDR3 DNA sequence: TGTGCCAGCAGCTTAGTAGCGGGAGATAGGAATGAGCAGTTCTTC. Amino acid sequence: CASSLVAGDRNEQFF. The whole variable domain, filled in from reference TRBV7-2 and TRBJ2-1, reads GAGVSQSPSNKVTEKGKDVELRCDPISGHTALYWYRQSLGQGLEFLIYFQGNSAPDKSGLPSDRFSAERTGGSVSTLTIQRTQQEDSAVYLCASSLVAGDRNEQFFGPGTRLTVL.

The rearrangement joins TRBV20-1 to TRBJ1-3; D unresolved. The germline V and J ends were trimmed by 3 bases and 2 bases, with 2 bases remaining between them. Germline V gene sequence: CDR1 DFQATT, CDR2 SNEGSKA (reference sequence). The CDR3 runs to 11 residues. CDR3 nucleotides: TGCAGTGCTAGTACTGGAAACACCATATATTTT. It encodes CSASTGNTIYF.

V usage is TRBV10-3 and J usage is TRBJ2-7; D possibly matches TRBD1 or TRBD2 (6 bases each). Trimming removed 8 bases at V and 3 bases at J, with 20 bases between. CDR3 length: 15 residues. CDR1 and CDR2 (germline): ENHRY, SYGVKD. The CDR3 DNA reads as TGTGCCATCGCTGAAGGGGGGACGGATTTCTACGAGCAGTACTTC. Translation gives CAIAEGGTDFYEQYF.

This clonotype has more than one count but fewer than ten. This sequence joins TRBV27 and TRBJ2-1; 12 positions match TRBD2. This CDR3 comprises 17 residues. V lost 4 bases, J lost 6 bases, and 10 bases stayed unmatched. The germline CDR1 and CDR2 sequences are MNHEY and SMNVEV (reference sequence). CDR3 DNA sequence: TGTGCCAGCAGTTCGCCTTCCCTAGCGGGAGGGCCCAATGAGCAGTTCTTC. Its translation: CASSSPSLAGGPNEQFF.

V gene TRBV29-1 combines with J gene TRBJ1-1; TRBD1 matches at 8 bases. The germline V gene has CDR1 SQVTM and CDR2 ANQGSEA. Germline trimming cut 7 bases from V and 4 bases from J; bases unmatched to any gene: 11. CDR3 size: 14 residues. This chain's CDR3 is CSGEAGGVLTEAFF. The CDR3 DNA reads TGCAGCGGAGAAGCAGGGGGCGTTCTCACTGAAGCTTTCTTT. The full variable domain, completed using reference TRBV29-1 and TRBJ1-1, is SAVISQKPSRDICQRGTSLTIQCQVDSQVTMMFWYRQQPGQSLTLIATANQGSEATYESGFVIDKFPISRPNLTFSTLTVSNMSPEDSSIYLCSGEAGGVLTEAFFGQGTRLTVV.

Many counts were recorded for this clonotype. CDR3 sequence reads: CASSQDSQATDTQYF. CDR3 DNA: TGCGCCAGCAGCCAAGATTCTCAGGCCACAGATACGCAGTATTTT. This chain joins TRBV4-3 and TRBJ2-3, with unresolved D. CDR3 size: 15 residues. The V gene's germline CDR1 is LGHNA and CDR2 YSLEER. Trimming pared 0 bases from V and 2 bases from J, leaving 9 bases between.

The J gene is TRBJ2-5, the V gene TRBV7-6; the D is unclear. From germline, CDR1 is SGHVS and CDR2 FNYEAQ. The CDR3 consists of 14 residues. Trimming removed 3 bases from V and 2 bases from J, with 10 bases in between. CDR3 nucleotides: TGTGCCAGCAGCTTGCGACACGTACAAGAGACCCAGTACTTC. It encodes CASSLRHVQETQYF.

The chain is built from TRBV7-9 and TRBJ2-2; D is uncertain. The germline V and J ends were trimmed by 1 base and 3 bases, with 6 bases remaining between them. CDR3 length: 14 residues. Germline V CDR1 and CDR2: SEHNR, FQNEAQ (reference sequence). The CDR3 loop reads CASSLDVDTGELFF. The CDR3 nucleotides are TGTGCCAGCAGCTTAGACGTAGACACCGGGGAGCTGTTTTTT.

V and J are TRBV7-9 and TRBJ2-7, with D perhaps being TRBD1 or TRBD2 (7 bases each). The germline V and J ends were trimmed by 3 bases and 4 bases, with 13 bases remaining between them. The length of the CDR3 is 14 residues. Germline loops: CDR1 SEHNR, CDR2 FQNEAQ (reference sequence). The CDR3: CASSFDREGYEQYF. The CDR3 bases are TGTGCCAGCAGCTTCGACAGGGAGGGTTACGAGCAGTACTTC.

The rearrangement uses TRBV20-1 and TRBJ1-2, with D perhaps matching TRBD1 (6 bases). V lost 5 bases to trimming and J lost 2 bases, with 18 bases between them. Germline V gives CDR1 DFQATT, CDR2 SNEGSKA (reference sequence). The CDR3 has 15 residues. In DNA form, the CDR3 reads TGCAGTGCTTCGGACAGTGGGAAAGGCAACTATGGCTACACCTTC. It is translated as CSASDSGKGNYGYTF.

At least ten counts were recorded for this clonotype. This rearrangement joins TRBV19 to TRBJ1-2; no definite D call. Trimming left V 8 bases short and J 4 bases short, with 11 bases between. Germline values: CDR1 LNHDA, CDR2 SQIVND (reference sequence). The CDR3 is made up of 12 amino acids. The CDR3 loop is CASARVGYGYTF. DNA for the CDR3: TGTGCCAGTGCGAGGGTCGGCTATGGCTACACCTTC.

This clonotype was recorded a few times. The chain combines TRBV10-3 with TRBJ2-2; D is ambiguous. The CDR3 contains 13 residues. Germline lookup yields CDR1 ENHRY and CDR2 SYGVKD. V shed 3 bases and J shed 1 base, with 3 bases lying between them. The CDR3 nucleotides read TGTGCCATCAGTGACTTGAACACCGGGGAGCTGTTTTTT. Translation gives CAISDLNTGELFF.

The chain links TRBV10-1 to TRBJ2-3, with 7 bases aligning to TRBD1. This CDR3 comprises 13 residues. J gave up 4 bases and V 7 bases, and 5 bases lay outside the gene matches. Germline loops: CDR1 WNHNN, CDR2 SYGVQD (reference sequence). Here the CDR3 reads CASNNDRADTQYF. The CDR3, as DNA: TGCGCCAGCAACAACGACAGGGCAGATACGCAGTATTTT.

The CDR3 protein is CSATGEKDQPQHF. The CDR3, as DNA: TGCAGTGCTACGGGGGAAAAGGATCAGCCCCAGCATTTT. The J gene is TRBJ1-5, the V gene TRBV20-1, with D maybe TRBD1 (5 bases). V lost 4 bases to trimming and J lost 5 bases, with 12 bases between them. This CDR3 has 13 residues. Germline CDR1 and CDR2: DFQATT and SNEGSKA (reference sequence).

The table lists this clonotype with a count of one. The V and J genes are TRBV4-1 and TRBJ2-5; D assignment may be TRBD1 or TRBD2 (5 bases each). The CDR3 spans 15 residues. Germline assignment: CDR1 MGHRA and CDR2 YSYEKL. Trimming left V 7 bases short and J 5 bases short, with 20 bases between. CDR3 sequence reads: CASTPSDTEGETQYF. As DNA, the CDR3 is TGCGCCAGCACCCCCAGCGATACAGAGGGGGAGACCCAGTACTTC.

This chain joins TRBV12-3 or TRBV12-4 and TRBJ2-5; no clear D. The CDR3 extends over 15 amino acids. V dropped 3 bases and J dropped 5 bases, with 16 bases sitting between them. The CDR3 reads CASSFRSGVGETQYF. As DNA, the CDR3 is TGTGCCAGCAGTTTTAGGAGTGGGGTGGGGGAGACCCAGTACTTC.

CDR3 sequence reads: CASSPDLSYNEQFF. The DNA of the CDR3 is TGTGCCAGCAGCCCGGACCTCTCCTACAATGAGCAGTTCTTC. The rearrangement uses TRBV4-2 and TRBJ2-1; D is unresolved. Germline lookup yields CDR1 LGHNA and CDR2 YNFKEQ. Trimming shortened V by 4 bases and J by 0 bases, and 7 bases separated the two germline ends. The CDR3 has 14 residues.